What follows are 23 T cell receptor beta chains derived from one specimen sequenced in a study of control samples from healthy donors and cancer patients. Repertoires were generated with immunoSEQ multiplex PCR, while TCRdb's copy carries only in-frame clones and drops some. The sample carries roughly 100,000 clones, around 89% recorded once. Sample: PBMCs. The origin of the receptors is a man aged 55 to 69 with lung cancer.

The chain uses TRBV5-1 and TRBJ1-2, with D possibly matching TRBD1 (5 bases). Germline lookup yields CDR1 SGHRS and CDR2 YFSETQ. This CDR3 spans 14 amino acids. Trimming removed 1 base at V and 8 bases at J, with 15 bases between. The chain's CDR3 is CASSLSQGGTGYTF. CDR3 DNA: TGCGCCAGCAGCTTGTCCCAGGGAGGCACCGGCTACACCTTC.

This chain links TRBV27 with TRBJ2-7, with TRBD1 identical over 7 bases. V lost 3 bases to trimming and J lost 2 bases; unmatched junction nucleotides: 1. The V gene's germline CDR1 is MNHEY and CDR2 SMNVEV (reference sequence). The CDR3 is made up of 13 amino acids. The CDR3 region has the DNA TGTGCCAGCAGTTTGGGACAGACCTACGAGCAGTACTTC. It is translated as CASSLGQTYEQYF.

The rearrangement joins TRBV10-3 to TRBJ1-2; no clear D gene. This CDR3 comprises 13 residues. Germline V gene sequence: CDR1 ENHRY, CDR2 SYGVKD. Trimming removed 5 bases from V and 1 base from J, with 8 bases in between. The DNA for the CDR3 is TGTGCCATCAGTATAGGGAATAACTATGGCTACACCTTC. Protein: CAISIGNNYGYTF.

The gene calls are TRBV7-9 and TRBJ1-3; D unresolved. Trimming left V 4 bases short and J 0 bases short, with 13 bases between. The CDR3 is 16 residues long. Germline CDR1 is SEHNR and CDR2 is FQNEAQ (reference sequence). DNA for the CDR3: TGTGCCAGCAGCTCCTCCGGACTGAGCTCTGGAAACACCATATATTTT. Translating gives CASSSSGLSSGNTIYF.

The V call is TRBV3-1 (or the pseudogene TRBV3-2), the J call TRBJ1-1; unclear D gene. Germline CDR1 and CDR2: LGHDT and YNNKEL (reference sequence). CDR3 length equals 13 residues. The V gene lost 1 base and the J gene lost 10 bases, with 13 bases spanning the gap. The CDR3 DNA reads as TGTGCCAGCAGCCAAGGGGTCACTGGGGTAGCTTTCTTT. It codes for CASSQGVTGVAFF.

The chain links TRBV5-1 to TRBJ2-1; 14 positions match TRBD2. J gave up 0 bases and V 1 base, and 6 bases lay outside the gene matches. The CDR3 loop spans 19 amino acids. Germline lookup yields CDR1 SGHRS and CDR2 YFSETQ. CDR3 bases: TGCGCCAGCAGCTTGTGGGGACTAGCGGGAGAAAGCTCCTACAATGAGCAGTTCTTC. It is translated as CASSLWGLAGESSYNEQFF.

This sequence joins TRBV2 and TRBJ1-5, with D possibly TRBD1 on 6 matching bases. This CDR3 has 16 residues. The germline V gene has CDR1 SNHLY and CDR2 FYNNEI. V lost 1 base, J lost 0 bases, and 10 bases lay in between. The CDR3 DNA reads TGTGCCAGCAGTGAAGAAGGGGGGAGTAGCAATCAGCCCCAGCATTTT. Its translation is CASSEEGGSSNQPQHF.

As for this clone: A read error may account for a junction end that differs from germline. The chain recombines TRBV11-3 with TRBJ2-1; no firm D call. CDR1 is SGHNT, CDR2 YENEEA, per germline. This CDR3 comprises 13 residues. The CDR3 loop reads CAGSLDSWGEQFF. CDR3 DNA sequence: TGTGCCGGCAGCTTAGATAGTTGGGGTGAGCAGTTCTTC. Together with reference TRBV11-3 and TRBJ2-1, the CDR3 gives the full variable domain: EAGVVQSPRYKIIEKKQPVAFWCNPISGHNTLYWYLQNLGQGPELLIRYENEEAVDDSQLPKDRFSAERLKGVDSTLKIQPAELGDSAVYLCAGSLDSWGEQFFGPGTRLTVL.

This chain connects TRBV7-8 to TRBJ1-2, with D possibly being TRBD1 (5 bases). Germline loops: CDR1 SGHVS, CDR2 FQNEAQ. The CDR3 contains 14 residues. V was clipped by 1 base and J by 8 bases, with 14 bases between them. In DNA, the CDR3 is TGTGCCAGCAGCTTAGGGCAGGGACTGAGGGGCTACACCTTC. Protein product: CASSLGQGLRGYTF.

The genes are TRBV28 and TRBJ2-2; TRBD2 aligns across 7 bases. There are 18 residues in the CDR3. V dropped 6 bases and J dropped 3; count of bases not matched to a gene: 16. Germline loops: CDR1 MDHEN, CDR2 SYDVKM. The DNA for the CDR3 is TGTGCCAGCAGCAGCGGGATACCGAGGCTGGGGGACACCGGGGAGCTGTTTTTT. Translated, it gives CASSSGIPRLGDTGELFF. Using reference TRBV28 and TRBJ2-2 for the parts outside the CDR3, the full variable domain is DVKVTQSSRYLVKRTGEKVFLECVQDMDHENMFWYRQDPGLGLRLIYFSYDVKMKEKGDIPEGYSVSREKKERFSLILESASTNQTSMYLCASSSGIPRLGDTGELFFGEGSRLTVL.

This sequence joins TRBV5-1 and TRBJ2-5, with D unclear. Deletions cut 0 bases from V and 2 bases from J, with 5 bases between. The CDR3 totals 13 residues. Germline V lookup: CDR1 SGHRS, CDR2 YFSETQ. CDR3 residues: CASSLGEQETQYF. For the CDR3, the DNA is TGCGCCAGCAGCTTGGGGGAACAAGAGACCCAGTACTTC.

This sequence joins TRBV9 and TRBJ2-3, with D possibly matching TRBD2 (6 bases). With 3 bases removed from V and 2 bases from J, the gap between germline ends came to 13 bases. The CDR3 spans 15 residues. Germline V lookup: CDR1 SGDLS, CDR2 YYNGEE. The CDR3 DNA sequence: TGTGCCAGCAGCGAGGGCGGGGTATTCACAGATACGCAGTATTTT. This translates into CASSEGGVFTDTQYF.

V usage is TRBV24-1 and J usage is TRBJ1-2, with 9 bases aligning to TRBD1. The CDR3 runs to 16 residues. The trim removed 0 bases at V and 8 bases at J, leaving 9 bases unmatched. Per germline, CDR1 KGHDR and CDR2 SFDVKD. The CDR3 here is CATSDLRDRAREGYTF. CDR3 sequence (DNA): TGTGCCACCAGTGATTTGCGGGACAGGGCTCGAGAAGGCTACACCTTC.

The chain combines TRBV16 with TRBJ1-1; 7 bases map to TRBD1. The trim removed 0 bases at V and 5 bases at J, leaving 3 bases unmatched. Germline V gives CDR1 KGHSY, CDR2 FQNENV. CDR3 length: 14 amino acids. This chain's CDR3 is CASSQSQGGTEAFF. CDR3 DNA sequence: TGTGCCAGCAGCCAATCCCAGGGGGGGACTGAAGCTTTCTTT.

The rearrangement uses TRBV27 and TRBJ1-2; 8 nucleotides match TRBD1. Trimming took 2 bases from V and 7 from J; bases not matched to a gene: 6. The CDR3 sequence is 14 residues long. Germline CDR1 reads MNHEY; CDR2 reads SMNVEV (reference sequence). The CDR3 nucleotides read TGTGCCAGCAGTTTAGAGAGGACAGGGATTGGCTACACCTTC. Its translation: CASSLERTGIGYTF.

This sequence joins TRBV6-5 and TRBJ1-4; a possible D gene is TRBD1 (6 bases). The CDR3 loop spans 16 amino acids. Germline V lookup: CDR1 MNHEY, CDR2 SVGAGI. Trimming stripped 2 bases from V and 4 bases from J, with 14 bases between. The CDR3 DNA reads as TGTGCCAGCAGTTACCTGACCGGGACAAGTAATGAAAAACTGTTTTTT. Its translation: CASSYLTGTSNEKLFF.

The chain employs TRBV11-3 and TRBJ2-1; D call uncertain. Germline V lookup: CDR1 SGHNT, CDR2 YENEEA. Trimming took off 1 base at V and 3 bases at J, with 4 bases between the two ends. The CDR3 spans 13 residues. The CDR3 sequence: CASSLGIYNEQFF. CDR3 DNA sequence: TGTGCCAGCAGCTTAGGGATCTACAATGAGCAGTTCTTC.

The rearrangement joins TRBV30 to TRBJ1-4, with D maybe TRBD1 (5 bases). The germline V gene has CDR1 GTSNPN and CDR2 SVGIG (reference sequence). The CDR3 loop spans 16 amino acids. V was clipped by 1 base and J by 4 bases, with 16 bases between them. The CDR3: CAWSANPGLINEKLFF. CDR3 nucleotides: TGTGCCTGGAGTGCAAATCCGGGACTTATTAATGAAAAACTGTTTTTT.

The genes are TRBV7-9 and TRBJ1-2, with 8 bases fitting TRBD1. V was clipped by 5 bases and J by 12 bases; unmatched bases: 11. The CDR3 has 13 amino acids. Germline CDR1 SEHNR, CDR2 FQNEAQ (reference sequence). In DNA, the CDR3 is TGTGCCAGCAGCCCGTCCGGGACAGGTTCTCACACCTTC. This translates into CASSPSGTGSHTF. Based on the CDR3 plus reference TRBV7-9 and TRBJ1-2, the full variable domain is DTGVSQNPRHKITKRGQNVTFRCDPISEHNRLYWYRQTLGQGPEFLTYFQNEAQLEKSRLLSDRFSAERPKGSFSTLEIQRTEQGDSAMYLCASSPSGTGSHTFGSGTRLTVV.

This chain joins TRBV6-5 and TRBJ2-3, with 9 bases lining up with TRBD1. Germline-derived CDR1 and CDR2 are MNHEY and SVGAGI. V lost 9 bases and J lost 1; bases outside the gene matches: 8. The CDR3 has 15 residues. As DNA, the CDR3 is TGTGCCAGTGGGGACAGGGCGGGAGGCACAGATACGCAGTATTTT. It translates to CASGDRAGGTDTQYF.

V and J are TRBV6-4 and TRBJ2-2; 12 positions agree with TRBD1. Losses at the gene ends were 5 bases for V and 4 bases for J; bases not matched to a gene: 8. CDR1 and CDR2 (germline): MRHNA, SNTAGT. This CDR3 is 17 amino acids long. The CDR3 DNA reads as TGTGCCAGCAGTTCGGGACAGGGGGCGCGTGGCACCGGGGAGCTGTTTTTT. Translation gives CASSSGQGARGTGELFF.

The CDR3 region is CASLSGGASRQLFF. The CDR3 DNA reads TGTGCCAGCCTTTCAGGGGGCGCCAGCAGGCAACTGTTTTTT. The chain uses TRBV6-5 and TRBJ1-4; 8 bases fit TRBD1. Unmatched junction bases numbered 14, after V lost 8 bases and J lost 12 bases. There are 14 residues in the CDR3. Germline V gene sequence: CDR1 MNHEY, CDR2 SVGAGI.

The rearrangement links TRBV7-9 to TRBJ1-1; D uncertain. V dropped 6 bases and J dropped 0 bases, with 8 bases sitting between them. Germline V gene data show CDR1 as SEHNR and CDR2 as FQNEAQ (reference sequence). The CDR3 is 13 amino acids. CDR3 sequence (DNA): TGTGCCAGCAGTTTGCAGATGAACACTGAAGCTTTCTTT. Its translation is CASSLQMNTEAFF.